This T cell receptor beta chain was recovered during a study of CD8 T cells in ankylosing spondylitis (dated by TCRdb to the late 2010s). Study-level background: The study set out to find disease-linked TCR variants by profiling T cell receptor beta repertoires in ankylosing spondylitis patients and healthy donors. Samples of peripheral blood were taken, and for ankylosing spondylitis patients, synovial fluid was collected as well. The whole study cohort included roughly 110 healthy donors and about two dozen ankylosing spondylitis patients. Summary of the overall study and its limitations: According to the report, matched synovial fluid samples from ankylosing spondylitis patients were significantly enriched for the disease-linked clones. Some of the motif variants had been reported before in the synovial fluid and blood of reactive arthritis patients, a finding that suggests common disease-initiation mechanisms. Blood from ankylosing spondylitis patients appeared to be characterized by a TCR beta motif composed of under ten highly homologous amino acid variants. In peripheral blood, the disease-linked clones were found at relatively low frequencies and had a CD8+ phenotype.

The CDR3 goes from the cysteine to the phenylalanine over 15 residues. Only the CDR3 DNA is retained, 45 bases long and in frame from the first base. CDR1 is given as MNHEY and CDR2 as SMNVEV, both from the germline V gene (reference sequence). V and J are truncated by 3 bases and 4 bases respectively, leaving an intervening sequence of 15 bases. The table lists this clonotype with many counts. This clone's antigen is unknown. Nothing much larger sits one base from this clone, and base qualities are not available. This sample was sequenced with an Illumina HiSeq 2500. Quantitative 5'-RACE with molecular barcodes was the method used to prepare the TCR beta libraries. On the authors' methods: To identify disease-linked TCR variants, a new computational method was used, one built on a probabilistic model of VDJ rearrangement. TCRdb cleaned the public reads at Q25 with fastp, built clones with MiXCR and kept in-frame beta chains. Every distinct CDR3 protein forms one entry, paired with its most common genes and DNA. The V and J calls were not made by the authors but by TCRdb's processing. Present in this sample are about 840,000 distinct CDR3 sequences, 12% of which were seen just once. The ten largest clonotypes hold 0.51% of the sample.

This receptor was obtained from a male donor with ankylosing spondylitis. Sequencing was performed on blood, either unsorted or a sorted T cell fraction (not recorded which). Recombination connected TRBV27 to TRBJ2-5; TRBD2 is a possible D gene, resting on 6 matching bases. The CDR3 here reads CASSFTRGLGETQYF. Read as DNA, the sequence is TGTGCCAGCAGTTTTACGCGGGGTTTGGGAGAGACCCAGTACTTC.